These 5 T cell receptor beta chains share one sample of origin, sequenced in a study of TIL therapy for anti-PD-1-resistant metastatic lung cancer. Stated time point: pre-treatment sample, taken before nivolumab and TIL therapy. Sequencing used immunoSEQ v3. Data came from immunoSEQ multiplex PCR; TCRdb stores just in-frame clones and leaves some out. The sample lists about 43,000 clones; 79% were seen once. This specimen was blood, taken at baseline. Receptors were obtained from a man between 65 and 85 years old with non-small cell lung cancer.

This chain joins TRBV7-6 and TRBJ2-1, with 9 bases lining up with TRBD2. With 1 base clipped from V and 7 bases from J, the junction kept 11 bases outside the gene matches. The germline V gene encodes CDR1 SGHVS and CDR2 FNYEAQ. CDR3 length: 17 residues. CDR3 bases: TGTGCCAGCAGCTTAGTTGTGGCGGGAGGGCCTACAAATGAGCAGTTCTTC. This codes for CASSLVVAGGPTNEQFF.

The chain couples TRBV9 to TRBJ2-1; the D is unclear. The CDR3 spans 15 residues. V dropped 4 bases and J dropped 7 bases, with 18 bases sitting between them. The germline V gene has CDR1 SGDLS and CDR2 YYNGEE. The CDR3 sequence: CASSSIAEPVNEQFF. As DNA, the CDR3 is TGTGCCAGCAGCTCCATTGCCGAACCCGTGAATGAGCAGTTCTTC. Full variable domain (rest looked up from reference TRBV9 and TRBJ2-1): DSGVTQTPKHLITATGQRVTLRCSPRSGDLSVYWYQQSLDQGLQFLIQYYNGEERAKGNILERFSAQQFPDLHSELNLSSLELGDSALYFCASSSIAEPVNEQFFGPGTRLTVL.

J is TRBJ1-6 and V is TRBV27; D is uncertain. V lost 4 bases to trimming and J lost 7 bases, with 8 bases between them. Germline V gives CDR1 MNHEY, CDR2 SMNVEV (reference sequence). CDR3 length: 13 residues. The DNA of the CDR3 is TGTGCCAGCAGTTGGCTTCTGAATTCACCCCTCCACTTT. It is translated as CASSWLLNSPLHF.

The gene calls are TRBV7-2 and TRBJ2-7; TRBD1 is a possible D gene (6 bases). Germline V gene data show CDR1 as SGHTA and CDR2 as FQGNSA. The CDR3 has 13 amino acids. With 5 bases removed from V and 0 bases from J, the gap between germline ends came to 8 bases. CDR3 nucleotide sequence: TGTGCCAGCAGCCCGGACAGCTCCTACGAGCAGTACTTC. Residues: CASSPDSSYEQYF. The full variable domain, completed using reference TRBV7-2 and TRBJ2-7, is GAGVSQSPSNKVTEKGKDVELRCDPISGHTALYWYRQSLGQGLEFLIYFQGNSAPDKSGLPSDRFSAERTGGSVSTLTIQRTQQEDSAVYLCASSPDSSYEQYFGPGTRLTVT.

V and J are TRBV23-1 and TRBJ1-2; possibly TRBD1 for D (5 bases). TRBV23-1 is an ORF, and what it does is uncertain. The CDR3 covers 15 residues. V was shortened by 1 base and J by 5 bases, with 14 bases between the two germline ends. The CDR3 DNA follows: TGCGCCAGCAGTCAATATTTGGGCAGGGCTTATGGCTACACCTTC. This translates into CASSQYLGRAYGYTF.